The next 5 T cell receptor beta chains were all read from a single sample in a study of vaccination effects on CD4 cells after COVID-19. Sequencing followed a ViraFEST assay step that expanded antigen-specific CD4+ T cells with viral peptide pools. After less than twelve days in culture, the CD4+ T cells were isolated. Vaccine recipients, nucleocapsid antibody negative, had no prior SARS-CoV-2 infection. The antigens of these receptors remain unknown. The assay was immunoSEQ multiplex PCR, and TCRdb's table has in-frame clones only and misses some. The sample consists of about 20,000 clones, approximately 70% of them appearing once. This specimen consisted of CD4+ T cells from PBMCs cultured with HCoV-NL63 spike peptides, obtained before COVID-19 vaccination. The receptor source for this set is a human donor who received a COVID-19 vaccine.

The chain is built from TRBV19 and TRBJ2-3, with 11 nucleotides matching TRBD1. The CDR3 loop spans 14 amino acids. Germline CDR1 LNHDA, CDR2 SQIVND (reference sequence). V trimming: 6 bases; J trimming: 8 bases; junction bases outside the gene matches: 7. DNA of the CDR3: TGTGCCAGTAGCCCGGACAGGGGGCAAGTTACGCAGTATTTT. It is translated as CASSPDRGQVTQYF.

V usage is TRBV4-1 and J usage is TRBJ1-4; TRBD1 might be the D (5 bases). V gave up 6 bases and J gave up 0 bases, with 14 bases separating them. The length of the CDR3 is 16 residues. The V gene's germline CDR1 is MGHRA and CDR2 YSYEKL. CDR3 loop: CASRLGTGATNEKLFF. The CDR3 DNA is TGCGCCAGCAGGCTCGGGACGGGCGCAACTAATGAAAAACTGTTTTTT.

The genes are TRBV5-1 and TRBJ2-7; unclear D gene. The germline gives CDR1 SGHRS, CDR2 YFSETQ. Trimming took 4 bases from V and 0 from J, leaving 20 bases between them. The CDR3 has 17 residues. CDR3: CASSPHPAQRSSYEQYF. The CDR3 region has the DNA TGCGCCAGCAGCCCACACCCAGCCCAACGATCCTCCTACGAGCAGTACTTC. The full variable domain, completed using reference TRBV5-1 and TRBJ2-7, is KAGVTQTPRYLIKTRGQQVTLSCSPISGHRSVSWYQQTPGQGLQFLFEYFSETQRNKGNFPGRFSGRQFSNSRSEMNVSTLELGDSALYLCASSPHPAQRSSYEQYFGPGTRLTVT.

The chain joins TRBV18 to TRBJ2-1, with D possibly being TRBD1 or TRBD2 (5 bases each). The CDR3 has 14 amino acids. Germline lookup yields CDR1 KGHSH and CDR2 LQKENI. V was pared by 0 bases and J by 7 bases, with 10 bases between. The CDR3 sequence is CASSPPGTGNEQFF. The CDR3 DNA sequence: TGTGCCAGCTCACCACCGGGGACGGGAAATGAGCAGTTCTTC.

This rearrangement joins TRBV29-1 to TRBJ1-1; TRBD1 is a possible D gene (6 bases). Trimming took off 6 bases at V and 2 bases at J, with 13 bases between the two ends. Germline CDR1 is SQVTM and CDR2 is ANQGSEA. CDR3 size: 13 residues. CDR3 in DNA: TGCAGCGTGCTCCGGACAGCTAACACTGAAGCTTTCTTT. Protein sequence: CSVLRTANTEAFF.